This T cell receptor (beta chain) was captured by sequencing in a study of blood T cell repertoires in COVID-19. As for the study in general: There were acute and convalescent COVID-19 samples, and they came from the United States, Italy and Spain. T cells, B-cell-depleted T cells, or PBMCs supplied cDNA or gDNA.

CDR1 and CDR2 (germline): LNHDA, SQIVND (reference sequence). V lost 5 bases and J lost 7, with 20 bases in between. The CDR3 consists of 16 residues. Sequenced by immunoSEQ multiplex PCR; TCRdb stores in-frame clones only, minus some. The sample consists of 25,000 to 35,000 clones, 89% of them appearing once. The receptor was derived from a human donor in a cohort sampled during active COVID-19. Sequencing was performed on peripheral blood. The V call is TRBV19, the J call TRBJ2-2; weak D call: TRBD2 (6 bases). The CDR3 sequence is CASSPRGRLNVGELFF. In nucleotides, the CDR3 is TGTGCCAGTAGTCCCCGGGGGAGGTTAAATGTCGGGGAGCTGTTTTTT. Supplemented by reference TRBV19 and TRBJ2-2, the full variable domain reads DGGITQSPKYLFRKEGQNVTLSCEQNLNHDAMYWYRQDPGQGLRLIYYSQIVNDFQKGDIAEGYSVSREKKESFPLTVTSAQKNPTAFYLCASSPRGRLNVGELFFGEGSRLTVL.